This is a list of T cell receptor beta chains from one sample in a study of OX40 agonist ivuxolimab in advanced cancers. Assay used: immunoSEQ multiplex PCR; TCRdb lists only in-frame clones, some missing. The sample consists of approximately 40,000 clones, approximately 83% of them appearing once. The sequencing here drew on CD4+ or CD8+ T cells sorted from blood, taken in a trial of the OX40 agonist ivuxolimab. Receptors originate from an adult with an advanced solid tumor such as melanoma, head and neck, liver or kidney cancer. Both conserved end residues are part of each CDR3.

V: TRBV6-6
CDR3: CASNSKTAEAFF

V: TRBV7-6
CDR3: CASSSETSPNSPLHF

V: TRBV2
CDR3: CASSATGPSNQPQHF

V: TRBV7-9
CDR3: CASSLATGANQPQHF

V: TRBV6-6
CDR3: CASSYSHEQFF

V: TRBV4-2
CDR3: CASSQDNSGTYGYTF

V: TRBV4-1
CDR3: CASSQDGGGGAGNEQFF

V: TRBV4-1
CDR3: CASSEEGAGGWGEQFF

V: TRBV7-8
CDR3: CASSGEVQGEQYF

V: TRBV11-3
CDR3: CASSPRQGSGANVLTF

V: TRBV14
CDR3: CATRAGVGYEQYF

V: TRBV11-2
CDR3: CASSLVAGGVYNEQFF

V: TRBV29-1
CDR3: CSVVPQREGLRGETQYF

V: TRBV4-1
CDR3: CASSLAGGLQETQYF

V: TRBV19
CDR3: CASSIGGTQHF

V: TRBV27
CDR3: CASSLLPGQGGHEQFF

V: TRBV27
CDR3: CASSLSGANVLTF

V: TRBV27
CDR3: CASSVAGPQETQYF

V: TRBV19
CDR3: CASSILPKPGTEAFF

V: TRBV19
CDR3: CASSPGLGPNEQFF

V: TRBV19
CDR3: CASSMGTPAGEQYF

V: TRBV5-8
CDR3: CASSPAAGGPILNEQFF

V: TRBV27
CDR3: CANSLSFGLRGNYGYTF

V: TRBV27
CDR3: CASSLGWGEQFF

V: TRBV4-2
CDR3: CASSSGTHSYEQYF

V: TRBV7-9
CDR3: CASSPAGGLITDTQYF

V: TRBV7-6
CDR3: CASSFSGGSYTNTGELFF

V: TRBV9
CDR3: CASSPGTHYEQYF

V: TRBV7-2
CDR3: CASSFGRSSDRTYEQYF

V: TRBV27
CDR3: CASSLSYFGKETQYF

V: TRBV5-1
CDR3: CASSLVSSYEQYF

V: TRBV28
CDR3: CASSLEGVDNYGYTF

V: TRBV5-5
CDR3: CASSLADREYEQYF

V: TRBV5-4
CDR3: CASSLDSDSTNEKLFF